This is a list of T cell receptor beta chains from one sample in a study of glioma-infiltrating T cells after dendritic cell vaccination. This table comes from immunoSEQ multiplex PCR, and its TCRdb copy is limited to in-frame clones, with some not included. The repertoire holds about 92,000 clones, over 75% seen once, with around 16% in the top ten. Sample: blood, taken before dendritic cell vaccination. The origin of the receptors is a human donor with glioblastoma. Each CDR3 is given with its conserved first and last residue. The D gene is left open where the match is weak. Part of the rows lack a size; the others show once, few, many or a class for expanded clones.

size: once; V: TRBV2; D: -; J: TRBJ2-7; CDR3: CASRGGTGSGNEQYF; DNA: TGTGCCAGCAGGGGGGGTACTGGATCGGGGAACGAGCAGTACTTC
size: -; V: TRBV7-2; D: -; J: TRBJ2-3; CDR3: CASSSPTGYTDTQYF; DNA: TGTGCCAGCAGCTCTCCGACAGGTTACACAGATACGCAGTATTTT
size: few; V: TRBV27; D: -; J: TRBJ1-5; CDR3: CASSFIQPQHF; DNA: TGTGCCAGCAGTTTTATACAGCCCCAGCATTTT
size: medium-sized; V: TRBV5-6; D: TRBD2; J: TRBJ2-7; CDR3: CASSLAGGPYEQYF; DNA: TGTGCCAGCAGCTTGGCGGGAGGGCCGTACGAGCAGTACTTC
size: -; V: TRBV6-5; D: TRBD2; J: TRBJ2-7; CDR3: CASSYSRELPYEQYF; DNA: TGTGCCAGCAGTTACTCGCGGGAGCTACCCTACGAGCAGTACTTC
size: -; V: TRBV11-1; D: -; J: TRBJ2-1; CDR3: CASSPFDFEQFF; DNA: TGTGCCAGCAGCCCTTTCGACTTTGAGCAGTTCTTC
size: -; V: TRBV5-1; D: -; J: TRBJ2-3; CDR3: CASSAPGDTQYF; DNA: TGCGCCAGCAGCGCTCCGGGGGATACGCAGTATTTT
size: -; V: TRBV5-1; D: TRBD1; J: TRBJ1-1; CDR3: CASGSRGRGETEAFF; DNA: TGCGCCAGCGGATCGAGGGGGCGCGGAGAAACTGAAGCTTTCTTT
size: -; V: TRBV6-5; D: -; J: TRBJ2-3; CDR3: CASTTGRHTDTQYF; DNA: TGTGCCAGCACCACAGGAAGGCACACAGATACGCAGTATTTT
size: -; V: TRBV11-2; D: TRBD1; J: TRBJ2-7; CDR3: CASSLDRTGQFSYEQYF; DNA: TGTGCCAGCAGCTTAGATAGGACAGGGCAATTCTCCTACGAGCAGTACTTC
size: -; V: TRBV5-6; D: -; J: TRBJ2-7; CDR3: CASSSTYEQYF; DNA: TGTGCCAGCAGCTCAACATACGAGCAGTACTTC
size: -; V: TRBV9; D: TRBD1; J: TRBJ1-2; CDR3: CASRVGDRRNDGYTF; DNA: TGTGCCAGCAGAGTAGGGGACAGGCGTAACGATGGCTACACCTTC